This T cell receptor beta chain derives from a study of STAT5B mutations in CD4+ large granular lymphocyte leukemia. General study points: Top patient clones used TRBV06 genes more often: 8/27 versus 2/35 in controls.

Original methodology: Productive clonotypes were detectable down to 2.59 x 10-5 frequency. Using immunoSEQ multiplex PCR, the repertoire was profiled, and TCRdb retains in-frame clones only, with some absent. That table furnishes V, J and clone size, whereas the DNA furnished D and trimming. Among nearly 20,000 clones, about 81% were seen once, and the ten largest hold less than 15%. This clone showed up just a few times. Its antigen is not identified. Germline V gene data show CDR1 as MNHEY and CDR2 as SVGAGI. Between the trimmed V and J ends, which lost 0 bases and 5 bases, there was a span of 11 bases. The CDR3 contains 14 residues.

This clonotype originated in a human donor in good health. Input material: CD4+ T cells from blood buffy coats. The chain has TRBV6-5 and TRBJ2-7; D remains ambiguous. As DNA, the CDR3 is TGTGCCAGCAGTTACTCGCGTCCCCCCGACGAGCAGTACTTC. Translating gives CASSYSRPPDEQYF.